This T cell receptor (beta chain) is drawn from a study of STAT5B mutations in CD4+ large granular lymphocyte leukemia (dated by TCRdb to about 2022). For the study in its entirety: Among the healthy controls, the CDR3 'QG' motif was associated with a particular HLA allele. The study compared the TCRbeta repertoires of patients with CD4+ T-cell large granular lymphocyte leukemia against those of healthy blood donors. Flow cytometry performed on FACSCanto II or FACSVerse showed that the purified fractions had more than 95% purity among lymphocytes. General conclusions and limits of the study: The main leukemic clonotypes were found to be private to each patient, although around 24% of the main leukemic clonotypes were detected at low frequency in the non-leukemic repertoires of other patients. Compared with healthy CD4+ repertoires, CD4-sorted patient repertoires appeared more clonal, and this difference remained even after the putative leukemic clones were removed. The data were not HLA-matched, and the relatively small sample size could explain the higher clonality seen in CD4+ compared with CD8+ T-LGLL. Enrichment of TRBV06-family usage was observed among the top patient clones (8/27) relative to healthy controls (2/35).

A word on this clone: Its antigen is currently not known. No base quality values were provided; no much bigger clone lies one nucleotide off.

TCRbeta rearrangements were sequenced from genomic DNA using the immunoSEQ assay at survey resolution. In the paper's pipeline: A lowest detectable productive clonotype frequency of 2.59 x 10-5 was observed in the TCR sequencing data. Only productive TCRbeta rearrangements, meaning sequences that were complete and in-frame, were kept for the analyses. Simpson clonality, calculated in the immunoSEQ Analyzer version 3.0, was used as the measure of sample clonality. Clones were binned by frequency as very rare, small, medium, large (1-20%) or hyperexpanded (>20%). Generation probabilities were estimated with OLGA 1.2.3, V-gene circos plots were made with VDJtools, specificities were looked up in VDJdb, and CDR3 motifs were identified with GLIPH. TCRdb re-hosts the immuneACCESS table, in-frame sequences only. Its copies lack some clones; in the studies checked, an unresolved V gene accounts for under half of them, and the cause for the rest is not known. V, J and clone size are those of that table, while D and trimming were read from the DNA. In all, the sample holds more than 20,000 clones, and under 90% of those were seen once. The ten largest clones capture about 0.35% of the sample.

The healthy controls were around 35 blood donors, and the buffy coats of these donors were supplied by the Finnish Red Cross blood service. All TCR-sequenced material derived from peripheral blood: patient blood samples and healthy donor buffy coats. Ficoll-Hypaque gradient centrifugation was used to isolate peripheral blood mononuclear cells. CD4+ cells were purified magnetically from the buffy coats of healthy controls. The Gentra Puregene Cell and Tissue kit was used for genomic DNA extraction, and quantification was performed on a Qubit 2.0 fluorometer. CDR1 and CDR2 (DFQATT, SNEGSKA) derive from the germline V gene (reference sequence). Between the V and J ends, shortened by 6 bases and 5 bases respectively, the junction contains 10 bases. The CDR3 spans 11 residues, from the cysteine through the phenylalanine. Only the CDR3 portion is preserved as DNA: 33 bases, with reading frame beginning at the first base.

The sequence joins TRBV20-1 to TRBJ1-2; the D gene cannot be named for sure. The TCR sequence derives from a human donor in good health. The sequencing input was CD4+ T cells from blood buffy coats. The nucleotide sequence is given as TGCAGTGCCAACGAGGGATATGGCTACACCTTC. It is translated as CSANEGYGYTF.